A single T cell receptor beta chain is shown here with its context. The sample comes from a study of blood T cell repertoires in COVID-19. At the level of the study: Specimens from acute and convalescent COVID-19 originated in the United States, Italy and Spain. T cells, B-cell-depleted T cells, or PBMCs supplied cDNA or gDNA.

CDR1 is DFQATT and CDR2 is SNEGSKA in the germline V gene (reference sequence). Trimming stripped 3 bases from V and 5 bases from J, with 7 bases between. The CDR3 is 11 residues long. Authors' data handling: Reference gene primer amplification gave nucleated cell count estimates. Clones were read by immunoSEQ multiplex PCR, and TCRdb kept only the in-frame ones, dropping some. D and trimming come from the DNA, and the V and J calls and clone size come from that table. The sample lists 250,000 to 350,000 clones, 88% occurring once. This chain uses TRBV20-1 with TRBJ1-2; D is ambiguous. Sequencing used peripheral blood. The sequence came from a woman aged 25 to 39 who had recovered from COVID-19. CDR3 bases: TGCAGTGCTAGTGCCATTTATGGCTACACCTTC. Its translation is CSASAIYGYTF.